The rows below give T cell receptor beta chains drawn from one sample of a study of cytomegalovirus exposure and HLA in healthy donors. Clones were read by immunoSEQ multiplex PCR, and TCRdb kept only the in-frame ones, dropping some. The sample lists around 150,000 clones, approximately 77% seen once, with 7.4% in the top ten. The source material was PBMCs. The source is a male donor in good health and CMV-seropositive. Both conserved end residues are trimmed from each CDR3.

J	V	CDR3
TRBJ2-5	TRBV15	ATSRDREETQY
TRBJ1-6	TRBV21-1	ASSKSGTGPERALH
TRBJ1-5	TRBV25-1	ASSEWNSGGQPQH
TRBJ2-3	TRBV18	ASSPSSGALDTQY
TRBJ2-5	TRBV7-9	ASSLLAGVGTQY
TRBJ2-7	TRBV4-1	ASSQGGLAGAFSYEQY
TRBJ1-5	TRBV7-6	ASSPRDSHQPQH
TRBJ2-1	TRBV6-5	ASSPLDRFFNEQF
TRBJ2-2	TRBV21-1	ASSTTTGGQNTGELF
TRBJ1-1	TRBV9	ASSPQTGFTEAF
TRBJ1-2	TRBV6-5	ASSERWGEYGYT
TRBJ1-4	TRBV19	ASCDRQGNEKLF
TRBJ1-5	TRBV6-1	ASSVGAGGVQPQH
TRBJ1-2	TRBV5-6	ASSSGQGSYGYT
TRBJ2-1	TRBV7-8	ASSLAGSYNEQF
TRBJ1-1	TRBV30	ARTGDTEAF
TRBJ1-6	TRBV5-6	ASSMDRQNSPLH
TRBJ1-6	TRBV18	ASSPGRTNSPLH
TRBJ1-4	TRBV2	ASSDRGRWEKLF
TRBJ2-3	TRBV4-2	ASSPFPSGGLITQY
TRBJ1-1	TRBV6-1	ASSPAREVNTEAF
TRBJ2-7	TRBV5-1	ASSLDRGNEQY
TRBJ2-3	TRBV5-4	ASSLVDGADTQY
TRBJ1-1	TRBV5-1	ASSAWTVMNTEAF
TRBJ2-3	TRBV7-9	ASSLPGTDTQY
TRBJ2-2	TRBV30	AWSEPHRDTGELF
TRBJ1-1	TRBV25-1	ASSESWGEEAF
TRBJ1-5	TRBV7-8	ASSLGQGGLNQPQH
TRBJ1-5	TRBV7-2	ASSLDRGPPYQPQH
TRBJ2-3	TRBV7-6	ASSYGLAGDVFNTDTQY
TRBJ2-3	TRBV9	ASSASQGVTDTQY
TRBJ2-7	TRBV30	AWSLSVYEQY
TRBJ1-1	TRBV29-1	SVETGEAF
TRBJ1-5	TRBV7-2	ASSLASMNQPQH
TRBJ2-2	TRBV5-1	ASSMDRVNTGELF
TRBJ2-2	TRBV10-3	AISDAGDTGELF
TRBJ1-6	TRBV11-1	ASSLTLNSPLH
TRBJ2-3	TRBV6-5	ASSYSTARNTQY
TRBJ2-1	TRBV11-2	ASSLGLDEQF
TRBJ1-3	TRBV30	AWGRNTIY
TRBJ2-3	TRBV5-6	ASRVGQLTDTQY
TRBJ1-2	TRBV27	ASSLVGRGLQYYGYT
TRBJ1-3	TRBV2	ASSVERNWNTIY
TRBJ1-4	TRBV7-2	ASSHTAGGREKLF
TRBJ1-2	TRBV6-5	ASSSPDPGGYT
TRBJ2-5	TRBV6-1	ASSEVAGGLETQY
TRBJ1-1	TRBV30	AWIPSILMNTEAF
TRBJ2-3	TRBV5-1	ASTTGLAGTDTQY
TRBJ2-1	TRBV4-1	ASSQGRGGSSYNEQF
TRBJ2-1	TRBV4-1	ASRPQGQGAYYEQF
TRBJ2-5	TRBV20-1	SVQTQETQY